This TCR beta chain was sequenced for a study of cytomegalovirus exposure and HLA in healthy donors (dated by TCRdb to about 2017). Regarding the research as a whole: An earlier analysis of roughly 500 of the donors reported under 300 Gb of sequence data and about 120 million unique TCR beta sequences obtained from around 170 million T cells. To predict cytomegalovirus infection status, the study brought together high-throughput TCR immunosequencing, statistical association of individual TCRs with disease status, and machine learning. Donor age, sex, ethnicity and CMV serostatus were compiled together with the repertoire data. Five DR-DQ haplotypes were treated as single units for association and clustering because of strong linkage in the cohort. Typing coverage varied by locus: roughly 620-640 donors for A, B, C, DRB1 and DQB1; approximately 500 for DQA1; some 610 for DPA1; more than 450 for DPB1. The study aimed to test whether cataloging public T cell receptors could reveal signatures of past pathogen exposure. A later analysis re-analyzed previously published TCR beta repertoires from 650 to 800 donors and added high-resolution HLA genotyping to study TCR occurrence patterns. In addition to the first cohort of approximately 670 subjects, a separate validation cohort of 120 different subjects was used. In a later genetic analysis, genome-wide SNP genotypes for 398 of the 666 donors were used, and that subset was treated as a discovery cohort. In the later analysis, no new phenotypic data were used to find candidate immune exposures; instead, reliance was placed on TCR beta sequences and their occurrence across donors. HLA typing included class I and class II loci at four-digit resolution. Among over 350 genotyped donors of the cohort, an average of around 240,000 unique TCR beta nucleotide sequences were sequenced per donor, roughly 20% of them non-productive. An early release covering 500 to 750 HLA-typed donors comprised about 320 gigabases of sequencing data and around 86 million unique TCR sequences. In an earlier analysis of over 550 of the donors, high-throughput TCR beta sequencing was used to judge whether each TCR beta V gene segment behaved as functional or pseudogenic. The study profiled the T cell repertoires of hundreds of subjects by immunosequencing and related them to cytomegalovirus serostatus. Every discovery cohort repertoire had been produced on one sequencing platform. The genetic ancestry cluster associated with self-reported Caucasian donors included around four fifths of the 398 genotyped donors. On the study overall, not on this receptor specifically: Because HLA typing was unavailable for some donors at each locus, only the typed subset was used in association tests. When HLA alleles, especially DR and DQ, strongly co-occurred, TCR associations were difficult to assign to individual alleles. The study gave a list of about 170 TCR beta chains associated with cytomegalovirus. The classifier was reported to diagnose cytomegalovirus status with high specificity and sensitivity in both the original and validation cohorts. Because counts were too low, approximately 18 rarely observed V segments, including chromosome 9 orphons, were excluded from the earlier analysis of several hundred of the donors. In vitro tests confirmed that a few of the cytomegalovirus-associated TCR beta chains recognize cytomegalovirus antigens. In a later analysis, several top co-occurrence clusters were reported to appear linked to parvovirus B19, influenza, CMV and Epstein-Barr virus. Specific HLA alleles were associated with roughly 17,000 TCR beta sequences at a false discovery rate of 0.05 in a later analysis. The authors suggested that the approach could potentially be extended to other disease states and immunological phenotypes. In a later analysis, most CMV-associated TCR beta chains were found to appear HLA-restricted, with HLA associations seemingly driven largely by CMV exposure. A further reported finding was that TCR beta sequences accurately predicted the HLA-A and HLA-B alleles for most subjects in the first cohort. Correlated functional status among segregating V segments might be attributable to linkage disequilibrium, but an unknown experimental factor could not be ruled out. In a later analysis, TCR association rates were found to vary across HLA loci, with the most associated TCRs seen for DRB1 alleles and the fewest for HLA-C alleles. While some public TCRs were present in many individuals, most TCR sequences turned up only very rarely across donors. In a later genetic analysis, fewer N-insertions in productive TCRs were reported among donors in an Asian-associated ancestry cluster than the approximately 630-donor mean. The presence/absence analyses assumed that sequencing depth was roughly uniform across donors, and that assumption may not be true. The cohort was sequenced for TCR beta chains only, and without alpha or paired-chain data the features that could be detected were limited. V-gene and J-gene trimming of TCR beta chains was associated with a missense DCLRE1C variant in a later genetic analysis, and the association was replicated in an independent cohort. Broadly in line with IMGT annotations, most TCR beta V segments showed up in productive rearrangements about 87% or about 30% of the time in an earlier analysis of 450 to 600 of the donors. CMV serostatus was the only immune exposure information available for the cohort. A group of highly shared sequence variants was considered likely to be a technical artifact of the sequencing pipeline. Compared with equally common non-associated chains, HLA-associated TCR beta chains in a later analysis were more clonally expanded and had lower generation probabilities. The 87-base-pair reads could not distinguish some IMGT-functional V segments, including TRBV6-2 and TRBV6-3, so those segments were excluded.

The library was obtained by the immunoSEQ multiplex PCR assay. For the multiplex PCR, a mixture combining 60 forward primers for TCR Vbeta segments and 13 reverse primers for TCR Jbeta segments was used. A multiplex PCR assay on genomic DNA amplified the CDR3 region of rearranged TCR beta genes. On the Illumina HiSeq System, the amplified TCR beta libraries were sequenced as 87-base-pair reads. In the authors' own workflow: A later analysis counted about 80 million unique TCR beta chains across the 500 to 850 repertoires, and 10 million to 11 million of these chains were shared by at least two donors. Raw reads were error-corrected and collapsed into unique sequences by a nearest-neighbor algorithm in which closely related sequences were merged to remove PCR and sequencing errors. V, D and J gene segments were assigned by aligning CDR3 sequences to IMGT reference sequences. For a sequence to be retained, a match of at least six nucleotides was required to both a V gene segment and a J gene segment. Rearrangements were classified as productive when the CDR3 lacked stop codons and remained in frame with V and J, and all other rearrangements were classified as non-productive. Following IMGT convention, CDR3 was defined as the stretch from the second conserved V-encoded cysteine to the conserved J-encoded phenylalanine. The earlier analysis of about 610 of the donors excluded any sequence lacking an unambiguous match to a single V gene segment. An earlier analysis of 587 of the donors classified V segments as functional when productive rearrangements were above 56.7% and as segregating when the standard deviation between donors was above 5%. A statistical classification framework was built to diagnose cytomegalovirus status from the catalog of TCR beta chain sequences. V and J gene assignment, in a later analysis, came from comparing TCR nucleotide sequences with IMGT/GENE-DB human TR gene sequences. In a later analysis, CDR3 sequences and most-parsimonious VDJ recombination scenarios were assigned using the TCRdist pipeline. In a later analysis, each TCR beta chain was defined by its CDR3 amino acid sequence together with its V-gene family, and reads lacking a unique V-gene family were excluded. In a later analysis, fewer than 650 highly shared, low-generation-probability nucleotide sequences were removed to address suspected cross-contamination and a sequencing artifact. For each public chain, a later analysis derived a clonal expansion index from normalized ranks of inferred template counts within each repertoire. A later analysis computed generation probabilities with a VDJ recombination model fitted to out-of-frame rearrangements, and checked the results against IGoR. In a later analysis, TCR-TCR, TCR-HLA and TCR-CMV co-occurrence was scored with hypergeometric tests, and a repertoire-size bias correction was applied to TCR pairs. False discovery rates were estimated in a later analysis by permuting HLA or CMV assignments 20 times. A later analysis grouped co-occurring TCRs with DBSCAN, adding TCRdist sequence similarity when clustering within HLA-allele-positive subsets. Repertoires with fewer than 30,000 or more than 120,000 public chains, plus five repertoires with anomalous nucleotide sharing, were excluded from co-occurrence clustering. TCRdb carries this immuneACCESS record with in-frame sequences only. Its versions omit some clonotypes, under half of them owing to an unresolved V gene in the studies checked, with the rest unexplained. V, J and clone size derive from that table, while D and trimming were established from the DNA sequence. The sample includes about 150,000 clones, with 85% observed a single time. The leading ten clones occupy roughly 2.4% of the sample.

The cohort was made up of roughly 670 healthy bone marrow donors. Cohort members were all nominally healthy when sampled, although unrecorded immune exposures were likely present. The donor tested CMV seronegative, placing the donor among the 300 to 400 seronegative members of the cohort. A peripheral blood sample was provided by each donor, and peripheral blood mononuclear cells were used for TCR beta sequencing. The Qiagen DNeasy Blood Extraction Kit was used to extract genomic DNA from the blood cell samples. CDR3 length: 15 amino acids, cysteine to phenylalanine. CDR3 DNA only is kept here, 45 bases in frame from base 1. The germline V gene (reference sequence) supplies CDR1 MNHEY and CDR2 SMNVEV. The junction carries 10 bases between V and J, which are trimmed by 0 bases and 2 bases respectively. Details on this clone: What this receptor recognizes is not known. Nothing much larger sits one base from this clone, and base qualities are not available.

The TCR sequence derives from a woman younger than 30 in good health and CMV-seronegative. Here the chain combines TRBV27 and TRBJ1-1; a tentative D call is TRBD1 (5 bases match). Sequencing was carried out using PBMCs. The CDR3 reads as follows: CASSLSPDINTEAFF. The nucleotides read TGTGCCAGCAGTTTATCTCCGGACATAAACACTGAAGCTTTCTTT.